This record concerns one T cell receptor (beta chain) sequence. This CDR3 region has 17 residues. Unmatched junction bases numbered 9, after V lost 0 bases and J lost 2 bases. Germline V gene sequence: CDR1 LGHNT, CDR2 FRNRAP. This entry is derived from a study of blood T cell repertoires in COVID-19. Study details: Specimens from acute and convalescent COVID-19 originated in the United States, Italy and Spain. T cells, B-cell-depleted T cells, or PBMCs supplied cDNA or gDNA.

Grouping used clinical history reported by participants in a survey and questionnaire. How the authors handled the data: Researchers report that nucleated cell counts were estimated from reference gene primer amplification. Profiled with immunoSEQ multiplex PCR; TCRdb holds only in-frame clones, not every one. V and J calls and clone size are those listed in that table; D and trimming were worked out from the DNA. The sample lists about 440,000 clones, roughly 87% occurring once. The sequenced sample was PBMCs or T cells enriched from blood (not recorded which). The TCR sequence derives from a man aged 18 to 35 who had recovered from COVID-19. The J gene is TRBJ1-1, the V gene TRBV12-5; 7 bases map to TRBD1. CDR3 protein: CASGLVVVGGHNTEAFF. The CDR3 DNA sequence: TGTGCTAGTGGTTTGGTAGTCGTAGGGGGCCATAACACTGAAGCTTTCTTT.